This T cell receptor beta chain stems from a study of blood T cells in healthy people across ages. Study-wide results and caveats: It was held that diversity estimates obtained from one million T cells represented underestimates.

In the case of this clonotype: Its antigen is unidentified.

Primed by a sample-barcoded 5' primer and a J-beta primer mix, a second PCR proceeded for 7 to 11 cycles. Every sample produced at least 2.5 million CDR3-containing paired-end reads. TCRdb reprocessed the 5' RACE reads with MiXCR, giving one entry per CDR3 protein. In the table there are about 1 million distinct CDR3 sequences, approximately 26% of which are singletons. These sequences were also reported in another study, on T cells of mothers and their children. That study reports: The entire RNA extract went into cDNA synthesis at 1.5 ug per 15 ul.

This TCR was recovered from a girl aged 2-10 years in good health. Sequencing was carried out using blood.

This CDR3 reads CSARDLGGNEQYF. CDR3 nucleotide sequence: TGCAGTGCTAGAGATCTCGGGGGAAACGAGCAGTACTTC. The chain combines TRBV20-1 with TRBJ2-7; tentatively, D is TRBD2 (6 bases). V dropped 0 bases and J dropped 5 bases, with 11 bases sitting between them. This CDR3 has 13 residues. Looked up from germline, CDR1 is DFQATT and CDR2 is SNEGSKA (reference sequence).